Below, 26 T cell receptor beta chains from the same sample are listed, as sequenced in a study of T cells in Graves' hyperthyroidism and ophthalmopathy. RNA transcripts provided the source from which TCR beta CDR3 regions were amplified. Initially, a first-round RT-PCR of the TCR CDR3 employed the HTBI primer set. One entry per CDR3 protein, called by TCRdb with MiXCR from the multiplex PCR reads. This sample has under 350,000 distinct CDR3 sequences, with about 17% found just once. The specimen sequenced was blood. These receptors were obtained from a woman in her fifties or sixties with Graves' ophthalmopathy.

The chain uses TRBV20-1 and TRBJ2-3; 8 bases match TRBD2. CDR1 DFQATT and CDR2 SNEGSKA come from the germline V gene (reference sequence). Trimming at V came to 0 bases and at J to 5 bases, leaving 10 bases not matched to a gene. The CDR3 has 16 amino acids. CDR3 coding DNA: TGCAGTGCTAGAGATCCGCGGGGTAGCGGGGAAGATACGCAGTATTTT. The encoded protein is CSARDPRGSGEDTQYF.

This rearrangement joins TRBV4-1 to TRBJ1-1, with a tentative D call TRBD1 (5 bases). There are 13 residues in the CDR3. In germline, CDR1 is MGHRA, CDR2 YSYEKL. Trimming stripped 0 bases from V and 7 bases from J, with 9 bases between. The CDR3 sequence is CASSQDWGNEAFF. The CDR3 coding sequence is TGCGCCAGCAGCCAAGATTGGGGCAATGAAGCTTTCTTT.

This clonotype was observed many times. The J gene is TRBJ2-5, the V gene TRBV2, with 10 bases lining up with TRBD2. With 6 bases clipped from V and 5 bases from J, the junction kept 6 bases outside the gene matches. Germline CDR1 is SNHLY and CDR2 is FYNNEI. CDR3 length: 14 residues. CDR3 residues: CASRGGTSAETQYF. The CDR3 DNA is TGTGCCAGCAGGGGGGGGACTAGCGCGGAGACCCAGTACTTC.

A note on this clonotype: The DNA is left out, because the CDR3 cannot be placed on it with certainty; the CDR3 is given as TCRdb lists it. The chain couples TRBV3-2 to TRBJ2-1; TRBD1 reflects the table's D call only, with no check against the DNA. TRBV3-2 represents a pseudogene. The CDR3 is made up of 17 amino acids, end residues included. This chain's CDR3 is CASSPPWGIGSYNEQFF.

This clonotype has ten or more counts. This sequence joins TRBV7-3 and TRBJ2-1; maybe TRBD2 (5 bases). The CDR3 extends over 13 amino acids. Trimming left V 5 bases short and J 7 bases short, with 12 bases between. Germline V CDR1 and CDR2: SGHTA, FQGTGA. The CDR3 region is CASSLRRGNEQFF. The DNA of the CDR3 is TGTGCCAGCAGCCTAAGGCGAGGGAATGAGCAGTTCTTC.

There are many counts of this clonotype. The V gene is TRBV27, the J gene TRBJ1-2; possible D gene TRBD1, 5 bases. The CDR3 sequence is 15 residues long. Germline lookup yields CDR1 MNHEY and CDR2 SMNVEV (reference sequence). Trimming pared 2 bases from V and 4 bases from J, leaving 14 bases between. The CDR3 DNA follows: TGTGCCAGCAGTTTAGCGCAGGGAGGGACCTATGGCTACACCTTC. Its protein is CASSLAQGGTYGYTF.

The chain employs TRBV5-1 and TRBJ2-5; 8 nucleotides match TRBD1. V was clipped by 3 bases and J by 2 bases; unmatched bases: 9. The CDR3 length is 16 residues. The germline V gene encodes CDR1 SGHRS and CDR2 YFSETQ. CDR3 region: CASSSRVGQGQETQYF. In nucleotides, the CDR3 is TGCGCCAGCAGCTCCAGGGTTGGACAGGGACAAGAGACCCAGTACTTC.

Remarks on this clonotype: A much bigger clone sits one base away, suggesting this may be a read error. The V gene is TRBV19, the J gene TRBJ2-1; TRBD1 is a possible D gene (6 bases). This CDR3 has 14 amino acids. Germline V gene data show CDR1 as LNHDA and CDR2 as SQIVND (reference sequence). The CDR3 loop reads CASKDRSSYNEPFF. The CDR3 coding sequence is TGTGCCAGCAAAGACAGGAGCTCCTACAATGAGCCGTTCTTC.

This clonotype was seen at least ten times. This chain links TRBV4-2 with TRBJ1-1; maybe TRBD1 (5 bases). V lost 0 bases, J lost 1 base, and 9 bases lay in between. Germline V lookup: CDR1 LGHNA, CDR2 YNFKEQ. The CDR3 spans 15 residues. CDR3 DNA sequence: TGTGCCAGCAGCCAAGACGGACAAGCGAACACTGAAGCTTTCTTT. Translation gives CASSQDGQANTEAFF.

This chain joins TRBV4-2 and TRBJ2-7, with 13 bases fitting TRBD2. The CDR3 length is 15 residues. CDR1 and CDR2 (germline): LGHNA, YNFKEQ. The trim removed 0 bases at V and 7 bases at J, leaving 3 bases unmatched. CDR3 residues: CASSQEWTSGSEQYF. DNA for the CDR3: TGTGCCAGCAGCCAAGAATGGACTAGCGGGAGTGAGCAGTACTTC.

The rearrangement uses TRBV27 and TRBJ2-1, with TRBD1 as a possible D gene (5 bases). Germline loops: CDR1 MNHEY, CDR2 SMNVEV (reference sequence). The CDR3 length is 13 residues. Trimming removed 3 bases from V and 6 bases from J, with 9 bases in between. CDR3 sequence: CASSFPQGNEQFF. For the CDR3, the DNA is TGTGCCAGCAGTTTCCCGCAGGGCAATGAGCAGTTCTTC.

This clonotype was detected a few times. The chain employs TRBV25-1 and TRBJ1-6; no clear D. Trimming pared 3 bases from V and 16 bases from J, leaving 10 bases between. CDR1 and CDR2 from the germline V gene are MGHDK and SYGVNS. This CDR3 has 11 amino acids. The CDR3 here is CASSEGDLLHF. CDR3 in DNA: TGTGCCAGCAGTGAGGGAGACCTTCTCCACTTT.

This clonotype was counted at least ten times. The chain uses TRBV2 and TRBJ2-2; D is uncertain. The CDR3 spans 15 residues. Germline V lookup: CDR1 SNHLY, CDR2 FYNNEI. V was shortened by 6 bases and J by 0 bases, with 11 bases between the two germline ends. CDR3 region: CASSDWGSNTGELFF. DNA for the CDR3: TGTGCCAGCAGCGACTGGGGTTCGAACACCGGGGAGCTGTTTTTT.

This clonotype has at least ten counts. The J gene is TRBJ2-5, the V gene TRBV4-3; 8 bases are shared with TRBD1. The CDR3 extends over 15 amino acids. V was pared by 4 bases and J by 0 bases, with 4 bases of the junction left unmatched. CDR1 is LGHNA and CDR2 is YSLEER in the germline V gene. The CDR3 spells CASSPGQGNQETQYF. In DNA, the CDR3 is TGCGCCAGCAGCCCCGGACAGGGCAACCAAGAGACCCAGTACTTC.

This clonotype was seen ten or more times. The V call is TRBV6-5, the J call TRBJ2-1; D is uncertain. The CDR3 length is 17 residues. CDR1 is MNHEY, CDR2 SVGAGI, per germline. V was cut by 0 bases and J by 2 bases, with 14 bases left in between. The CDR3 reads CASSYSGFYSAYNEQFF. CDR3 nucleotide sequence: TGTGCCAGCAGTTACTCGGGATTTTACAGTGCCTACAATGAGCAGTTCTTC.

This clonotype was seen repeatedly, ten times or more. The chain carries TRBV12-3 or TRBV12-4 and TRBJ2-1; D not certain. The germline V and J ends were trimmed by 3 bases and 2 bases, with 11 bases remaining between them. There are 15 residues in the CDR3. CDR3 region: CASSLTFNPYNEQFF. The CDR3 nucleotides read TGTGCCAGCAGTTTGACCTTTAACCCCTACAATGAGCAGTTCTTC.

As concerns this clonotype: A single base separates this from a much larger clone, so it may be a read error. The chain recombines TRBV20-1 with TRBJ1-1, with D unclear. CDR3 length: 13 amino acids. The V gene's germline CDR1 is DFQATT and CDR2 SNEGSKA (reference sequence). Trimming stripped 0 bases from V and 7 bases from J, with 12 bases between. The CDR3 coding sequence is TGCAGTGCTAGAGACGGTAGGTCCCTTGAAGCTTTCTTT. Its protein product is CSARDGRSLEAFF.

This clonotype has a count of ten or more. The chain carries TRBV5-1 and TRBJ1-2; D is unresolved. This CDR3 has 12 residues. CDR1 and CDR2 (germline): SGHRS, YFSETQ. Trimming stripped 1 base from V and 10 bases from J, with 11 bases between. CDR3: CASSLFSDSYTF. The CDR3 bases are TGCGCCAGCAGCTTGTTTTCCGATTCCTACACCTTC. The full variable domain, its missing parts supplied by reference TRBV5-1 and TRBJ1-2, is KAGVTQTPRYLIKTRGQQVTLSCSPISGHRSVSWYQQTPGQGLQFLFEYFSETQRNKGNFPGRFSGRQFSNSRSEMNVSTLELGDSALYLCASSLFSDSYTFGSGTRLTVV.

The table lists this clonotype with many counts. The chain links TRBV10-3 to TRBJ2-5, with 9 bases lining up with TRBD1. Germline V gene lookup returns CDR1 ENHRY and CDR2 SYGVKD. With V trimmed by 3 bases and J by 5 bases, 7 bases remained unmatched. The CDR3 sequence is 15 residues long. The CDR3 loop reads CAISDNSGTGETQYF. The CDR3 nucleotides are TGTGCCATCAGTGATAACTCCGGGACAGGGGAGACCCAGTACTTC.

This clonotype was counted many times. The chain links TRBV20-1 to TRBJ2-1, with TRBD2 matching over 7 bases. This CDR3 contains 14 residues. V was pared by 6 bases and J by 5 bases, with 10 bases of the junction left unmatched. In germline, CDR1 is DFQATT, CDR2 SNEGSKA (reference sequence). CDR3 bases: TGCAGTGCCGGCCGACTAGCAGCCCACAATGAGCAGTTCTTC. Amino acid sequence: CSAGRLAAHNEQFF.

In this sample, this clonotype turned up many times. This chain connects TRBV6-2 or TRBV6-3 to TRBJ2-7; D may be TRBD1 (6 bases). The CDR3 has 16 amino acids. Germline CDR1 MNHEY, CDR2 SVGEGT. V was clipped by 8 bases and J by 0 bases, with 20 bases between them. CDR3 residues: CASGTSQGHLSYEQYF. The DNA for the CDR3 is TGTGCCAGCGGGACGAGCCAGGGGCATCTCTCCTACGAGCAGTACTTC.

This clonotype has ten or more counts. The chain uses TRBV7-2 and TRBJ2-3; perhaps TRBD1 as D (6 bases). This CDR3 region has 13 residues. The germline V and J ends were trimmed by 7 bases and 6 bases, with 14 bases remaining between them. The germline gives CDR1 SGHTA, CDR2 FQGNSA. The CDR3 region has the DNA TGTGCCAGCAAAAGAGGGGGTTCGGATACGCAGTATTTT. Translation: CASKRGGSDTQYF.

This clonotype was seen a handful of times. V gene TRBV12-3 or TRBV12-4 combines with J gene TRBJ2-7; TRBD1 is a possible D gene (6 bases). The CDR3 loop spans 14 amino acids. The V end was cut by 4 bases, the J end by 3 bases, with 13 bases between. CDR3 residues: CASSWGHGFYEQYF. The CDR3 DNA is TGTGCCAGCAGTTGGGGACATGGATTCTACGAGCAGTACTTC.

The gene calls are TRBV7-9 and TRBJ2-4, with a possible D match to TRBD2 (6 bases). Germline V CDR1 and CDR2: SEHNR, FQNEAQ (reference sequence). There are 15 residues in the CDR3. V gave up 4 bases and J gave up 0 bases, with 10 bases separating them. In DNA, the CDR3 is TGTGCCAGCAGCTCTAGCGAGTTAGCCAAAAACATTCAGTACTTC. It translates to CASSSSELAKNIQYF.

This chain connects TRBV6-1 to TRBJ2-3; TRBD2 aligns across 11 bases. Germline V gives CDR1 MNHNS, CDR2 SASEGT. The CDR3 is 17 amino acids. The junction had 11 bases not matched to a gene; V was cut back by 6 bases and J by 3 bases. CDR3 amino acids: CASSKRTSGRTTDTQYF. CDR3 nucleotide sequence: TGTGCCAGCAGCAAACGGACTAGCGGGCGGACTACAGATACGCAGTATTTT.

The CDR3 DNA sequence: TGTGCCAGTACCACGTGGGGTCGGGATACGCAGTATTTT. Translated, it gives CASTTWGRDTQYF. The V call is TRBV19, the J call TRBJ2-3; D is ambiguous. This CDR3 is 13 amino acids long. Trimming shortened V by 7 bases and J by 6 bases, and 14 bases separated the two germline ends. Per the germline V gene, CDR1 is LNHDA and CDR2 is SQIVND (reference sequence). Supplemented by reference TRBV19 and TRBJ2-3, the full variable domain reads DGGITQSPKYLFRKEGQNVTLSCEQNLNHDAMYWYRQDPGQGLRLIYYSQIVNDFQKGDIAEGYSVSREKKESFPLTVTSAQKNPTAFYLCASTTWGRDTQYFGPGTRLTVL.